This is a list of T cell receptor beta chains from one sample in a study of cytomegalovirus exposure and HLA in healthy donors. The data were produced by immunoSEQ multiplex PCR, yet TCRdb's version contains in-frame clones alone and is incomplete. The sample records 95,000 to 150,000 clones, roughly 85% being singletons. Sequenced input: PBMCs. The receptor source for this set is a woman between 40 and 50 years old in good health and CMV-seropositive. The CDR3 runs from the conserved cysteine through the conserved F or W. Each record gives: clone size, D gene, V gene, J gene, CDR3 protein, CDR3 DNA. The D gene is left open where the match is weak. Some rows mark clone size as missing; the rest say once, few, many or name a class of expanded clone.

>few|TRBD2|TRBV7-8|TRBJ2-7
CASSFPAGGHEQYF
TGTGCCAGCAGCTTTCCAGCGGGAGGCCACGAGCAGTACTTC
>.|.|TRBV7-2|TRBJ2-5
CASRGRAGQRGETQYF
TGTGCCAGCAGGGGGAGAGCGGGACAAAGGGGGGAGACCCAGTACTTC
>few|.|TRBV6-5|TRBJ2-1
CASKLNSYNEQFF
TGTGCCAGCAAACTCAACTCCTACAATGAGCAGTTCTTC
>.|TRBD2|TRBV9|TRBJ2-1
CASSVRAGLAYNEQFF
TGTGCCAGCAGCGTAAGAGCGGGACTAGCCTACAATGAGCAGTTCTTC
>.|.|TRBV7-9|TRBJ2-2
CASSLEGAGELFF
TGTGCCAGCAGCTTAGAGGGGGCCGGGGAGCTGTTTTTT
>.|.|TRBV9|TRBJ2-3
CASSVRAADTQYF
TGTGCCAGCAGCGTGAGGGCCGCAGATACGCAGTATTTT
>.|TRBD1|TRBV6-5|TRBJ1-5
CASSYTGALQPQHF
TGTGCCAGCAGTTATACAGGGGCGTTGCAGCCCCAGCATTTT
>.|.|TRBV15|TRBJ1-2
CATSSGGYGYTF
TGTGCCACCAGCAGCGGGGGTTATGGCTACACCTTC
>.|TRBD1|TRBV28|TRBJ1-3
CASNPQGANQFSGNTIYF
TGTGCCAGCAATCCACAGGGGGCAAACCAATTCTCTGGAAACACCATATATTTT
>.|TRBD2|TRBV9|TRBJ2-7
CASSGGLAGGRKHEQYF
TGTGCCAGCAGCGGGGGGCTAGCGGGCGGGAGGAAGCACGAGCAGTACTTC
>.|.|TRBV7-2|TRBJ2-7
CASSLRGGYEQYF
TGTGCCAGCAGTCTCCGAGGGGGCTACGAGCAGTACTTC
>.|.|TRBV4-1|TRBJ1-6
CASSPLLLTGYNSPLHF
TGCGCCAGCAGCCCCTTATTACTGACAGGCTATAATTCACCCCTCCACTTT
>.|.|TRBV15|TRBJ1-6
CATKGEGNSPLHF
TGTGCCACCAAAGGGGAGGGAAATTCACCCCTCCACTTT
>.|TRBD1|TRBV30|TRBJ1-1
CAWSKTGRRNTEAFF
TGTGCCTGGAGTAAGACAGGGCGTCGGAACACTGAAGCTTTCTTT
>.|TRBD1|TRBV29-1|TRBJ1-1
CSVVTGTTEAFF
TGCAGCGTTGTGACAGGGACCACTGAAGCTTTCTTT
>.|.|TRBV5-4|TRBJ2-5
CASSSTVGGETQYF
TGTGCCAGCAGCTCCACGGTTGGGGGGGAGACCCAGTACTTC
>.|TRBD1|TRBV2|TRBJ1-3
CASRVGFRDREYTIYF
TGTGCCAGCAGGGTTGGTTTCCGGGACAGGGAATACACCATATATTTT
>.|.|TRBV7-3|TRBJ2-3
CASSLVRSTDTQYF
TGTGCCAGCAGCTTAGTGCGGTCCACAGATACGCAGTATTTT
>.|TRBD2|TRBV30|TRBJ2-2
CSSGRVTGELFF
TGTTCTAGCGGGAGGGTCACCGGGGAGCTGTTTTTT
>.|TRBD1|TRBV7-2|TRBJ1-2
CASSLSQGGGYTF
TGTGCCAGCAGCTTAAGTCAGGGGGGCGGCTACACCTTC
>.|TRBD2|TRBV7-2|TRBJ2-2
CASTLGAGVIGELFF
TGTGCCAGCACTCTAGGGGCGGGAGTAATCGGGGAGCTGTTTTTT
>.|TRBD1|TRBV5-6|TRBJ2-7
CASSFLGTGGSYEQYF
TGTGCCAGCAGCTTTTTGGGGACAGGGGGCTCCTACGAGCAGTACTTC
>.|.|TRBV5-5|TRBJ2-7
CASSLQAYSYEQYF
TGTGCCAGCAGCTTACAGGCTTACTCCTACGAGCAGTACTTC
>.|TRBD1|TRBV7-2|TRBJ2-7
CASRPGTGFYEQYF
TGTGCCAGCCGCCCCGGGACAGGGTTCTACGAGCAGTACTTC
>few|.|TRBV27|TRBJ2-1
CASSSPVRSLNEQFF
TGTGCCAGCAGTTCCCCGGTCCGTAGTCTCAATGAGCAGTTCTTC
>many|.|TRBV4-3|TRBJ1-5
CASSQGADQPQHF
TGCGCCAGCAGCCAGGGGGCGGATCAGCCCCAGCATTTT
>once|TRBD1|TRBV7-8|TRBJ2-7
CASSRPPGQGSYEQYF
TGTGCCAGCAGCCGACCCCCGGGACAGGGATCCTACGAGCAGTACTTC
>.|.|TRBV19|TRBJ1-2
CASSIGSGDYGYTF
TGTGCCAGTAGTATAGGATCGGGGGACTATGGCTACACCTTC
>.|.|TRBV7-9|TRBJ1-2
CASSLAVEGTNKGYTF
TGTGCCAGCAGCTTAGCAGTTGAGGGAACGAATAAGGGCTACACCTTC
>few|.|TRBV9|TRBJ2-7
CASSVAGSTEQYF
TGTGCCAGCAGCGTAGCGGGGTCCACCGAGCAGTACTTC
>.|.|TRBV5-6|TRBJ1-1
CASSLFGGEGPEAFF
TGTGCCAGCAGCTTGTTTGGAGGGGAGGGACCTGAAGCTTTCTTT
>.|.|TRBV9|TRBJ2-3
CASSFGGAGTDTQYF
TGTGCCAGCAGCTTCGGTGGGGCAGGCACAGATACGCAGTATTTT
>.|TRBD2|TRBV11-2|TRBJ2-2
CASSFGTSGNTGELFF
TGTGCCAGCAGTTTCGGGACTAGCGGTAACACCGGGGAGCTGTTTTTT
>.|TRBD1|TRBV5-1|TRBJ1-1
CASSLDRGIIMNTEAFF
TGCGCCAGCAGCCTAGACAGGGGCATAATAATGAACACTGAAGCTTTCTTT
>.|TRBD1|TRBV27|TRBJ1-2
CASSLTGQANYGYTF
TGTGCCAGCAGTTTAACTGGACAGGCAAACTATGGCTACACCTTC
>few|TRBD1|TRBV9|TRBJ2-7
CASSPRTGPYEQYF
TGTGCCAGCAGCCCTCGGACAGGTCCCTACGAGCAGTACTTC
>.|TRBD2|TRBV9|TRBJ2-7
CASSVVAGASGEQYF
TGTGCCAGCAGCGTAGTCGCGGGAGCTTCGGGAGAGCAGTACTTC
>.|TRBD1|TRBV6-5|TRBJ2-7
CASSVGTGVWEQYF
TGTGCCAGCAGTGTCGGGACAGGGGTATGGGAGCAGTACTTC
>.|.|TRBV28|TRBJ1-5
CASSRGQSPRHQPQHF
TGTGCCAGCAGTCGAGGACAGTCACCGCGCCATCAGCCCCAGCATTTT
>.|TRBD1|TRBV9|TRBJ2-1
CASSVDGQAPPFF
TGTGCCAGCAGCGTAGATGGACAGGCCCCACCGTTCTTC
>.|.|TRBV5-6|TRBJ2-4
CASSPGVGAKNIQYF
TGTGCCAGCTCCCCGGGGGTGGGAGCCAAAAACATTCAGTACTTC
>.|.|TRBV5-1|TRBJ1-2
CASSLQASGYGYTF
TGCGCCAGCAGCTTGCAAGCGTCCGGCTATGGCTACACCTTC
>.|.|TRBV7-9|TRBJ2-5
CASSIQETQYF
TGTGCCAGCAGCATACAGGAGACCCAGTACTTC
>.|.|TRBV18|TRBJ2-5
CASSPDRQRETQYF
TGTGCCAGCTCTCCCGACAGACAGAGAGAGACCCAGTACTTC
>.|TRBD1|TRBV9|TRBJ1-4
CASSVKPARGPEKLFF
TGTGCCAGCAGCGTAAAACCGGCCAGGGGGCCTGAAAAACTGTTTTTT
>once|TRBD2|TRBV5-1|TRBJ2-1
CASSLTTRASGRTEQFF
TGCGCCAGCAGCTTGACCACCAGGGCTAGCGGGAGGACTGAGCAGTTCTTC
>once|.|TRBV11-2|TRBJ2-5
CASSFGHYQETQYF
TGTGCCAGCAGCTTTGGGCACTACCAAGAGACCCAGTACTTC